Below, 15 T cell receptor beta chains from the same sample are listed, as sequenced in a study of shared clonotypes between healthy human individuals. Sequenced by immunoSEQ multiplex PCR; TCRdb stores in-frame clones only, minus some. The sample lists 600,000 to 750,000 clones; less than 80% were seen once. Specimen: memory CD4+ T cells sorted from blood. Subset in this sample: CD45RA-negative fraction. The receptors were gathered from a woman in her twenties or thirties in good health.

The chain is built from TRBV4-2 and TRBJ2-3, with TRBD2 matching over 12 bases. This CDR3 contains 17 residues. Per germline, CDR1 LGHNA and CDR2 YNFKEQ. The trim removed 1 base at V and 2 bases at J, leaving 4 bases unmatched. CDR3 in DNA: TGTGCCAGCAGCCAAGGGGCTAGCGGGAGGGACACAGATACGCAGTATTTT. Protein sequence: CASSQGASGRDTDTQYF.

V and J are TRBV14 and TRBJ1-5, with 10 bases identical to TRBD1. Germline values: CDR1 SGHDN, CDR2 FVKESK. V shed 5 bases, J shed 5 bases, and the junction held 0 bases outside the gene matches. This CDR3 is built from 13 residues. Written as DNA, the CDR3 is TGTGCCAGCAGCGGACAGGGGGATCAGCCCCAGCATTTT. This encodes CASSGQGDQPQHF.

The V and J genes are TRBV18 and TRBJ2-3, with 10 positions matching TRBD2. This CDR3 has 15 residues. CDR1 is KGHSH and CDR2 is LQKENI in the germline V gene. Unmatched junction bases numbered 2, after V lost 3 bases and J lost 2 bases. The CDR3 spells CASSPGLANTDTQYF. CDR3 DNA: TGTGCCAGCTCACCGGGACTAGCGAACACAGATACGCAGTATTTT.

The V call is TRBV7-8, the J call TRBJ1-1, with D possibly being TRBD1 (6 bases). V lost 8 bases to trimming and J lost 4 bases, with 11 bases between them. The CDR3 consists of 12 residues. Per germline, CDR1 SGHVS and CDR2 FQNEAQ. CDR3 sequence reads: CASGGQGTEAFF. CDR3 coding DNA: TGTGCCAGCGGGGGGCAGGGCACTGAAGCTTTCTTT.

The chain has TRBV5-1 and TRBJ1-3; D not resolved. The germline V gene has CDR1 SGHRS and CDR2 YFSETQ. CDR3 length: 15 residues. V was cut by 4 bases and J by 3 bases, with 14 bases left in between. Written as DNA, the CDR3 is TGCGCCAGCAGCGACGGTCAGTCGTTTGGAAACACCATATATTTT. Protein sequence: CASSDGQSFGNTIYF.

The CDR3 nucleotides are TGTGCCAGCAGTTACCGCTTAGCGGGAGCGGGCGAGCAGTACTTC. Residues: CASSYRLAGAGEQYF. V and J are TRBV6-5 and TRBJ2-7; TRBD2 agrees at 9 bases. The CDR3 extends over 15 amino acids. V shed 2 bases, J shed 6 bases, and the junction held 8 bases outside the gene matches. CDR1 and CDR2 from the germline V gene are MNHEY and SVGAGI.

The chain uses TRBV5-4 and TRBJ2-7; a possible D gene is TRBD2 (5 bases). This CDR3 is 13 amino acids long. V was clipped by 4 bases and J by 6 bases, with 14 bases between them. CDR1 and CDR2 from the germline V gene are SGHNT and YYREEE (reference sequence). CDR3: CASSQDGGSEQYF. CDR3 DNA sequence: TGTGCCAGCAGCCAAGACGGAGGAAGCGAGCAGTACTTC. The full variable domain, in which reference TRBV5-4 and TRBJ2-7 provide the parts outside the CDR3, is ETGVTQSPTHLIKTRGQQVTLRCSSQSGHNTVSWYQQALGQGPQFIFQYYREEENGRGNFPPRFSGLQFPNYSSELNVNALELDDSALYLCASSQDGGSEQYFGPGTRLTVT.

Note on this clone: Different DNA sequences within this sample yield the same CDR3. The V and J genes are TRBV7-2 and TRBJ2-3, with D perhaps TRBD1 (6 bases). The germline V and J ends were trimmed by 11 bases and 2 bases, with 14 bases remaining between them. Per the germline V gene, CDR1 is SGHTA and CDR2 is FQGNSA. This CDR3 is 13 amino acids long. The CDR3 DNA follows: TGTGCCTCGGACAGACCCTCCACAGATACGCAGTATTTT. This gives the protein CASDRPSTDTQYF.

This rearrangement joins TRBV18 to TRBJ1-2, with D unclear. In germline, CDR1 is KGHSH, CDR2 LQKENI. The CDR3 length is 14 residues. V shed 3 bases and J shed 4 bases, with 12 bases lying between them. The chain's CDR3 is CASSPGQTLYGYTF. The CDR3 DNA is TGTGCCAGCTCACCGGGCCAAACTCTCTATGGCTACACCTTC.

The chain links TRBV6-6 to TRBJ1-5, with 8 bases aligning to TRBD1. With V trimmed by 4 bases and J by 1 base, 6 bases remained unmatched. The CDR3 is 16 residues long. Germline-derived CDR1 and CDR2 are MNHNY and SVGAGI (reference sequence). CDR3 coding DNA: TGTGCCAGCAGTTCCCGGACAGGGCGGAGCAATCAGCCCCAGCATTTT. Protein: CASSSRTGRSNQPQHF.

This clone ranks as medium-sized. The same CDR3 arises from other DNA sequences in this sample as well. The CDR3 is CAWRGGFALEQYF. The CDR3, as DNA: TGTGCCTGGCGGGGGGGTTTCGCCCTCGAGCAGTACTTC. The chain links TRBV30 to TRBJ2-7, with 8 positions matching TRBD2. Germline V gene lookup returns CDR1 GTSNPN and CDR2 SVGIG (reference sequence). V lost 5 bases, J lost 6 bases, and 9 bases stayed unmatched. This CDR3 comprises 13 residues.

The rearrangement joins TRBV7-3 to TRBJ2-3; 7 bases fit TRBD1. The V gene's germline CDR1 is SGHTA and CDR2 FQGTGA. The CDR3 runs to 13 residues. V lost 0 bases and J lost 11; bases outside the gene matches: 5. The CDR3 protein is CASSLTGTAEQYF. The CDR3 region has the DNA TGTGCCAGCAGCTTAACGGGGACAGCAGAGCAGTATTTT. The complete variable domain, with remaining parts taken from reference TRBV7-3 and TRBJ2-3, reads GAGVSQTPSNKVTEKGKYVELRCDPISGHTALYWYRQSLGQGPEFLIYFQGTGAADDSGLPNDRFFAVRPEGSVSTLKIQRTERGDSAVYLCASSLTGTAEQYFGPGTRLTVL.

As to this clone: Given a much more abundant clone one base away, this may be a read error. The sample carries other DNA sequences with the same CDR3. The chain recombines TRBV5-1 with TRBJ2-1; perhaps TRBD1 as D (5 bases). Germline values: CDR1 SGHRS, CDR2 YFSETQ. Between the trimmed V and J ends, which lost 4 bases and 0 bases, there was a span of 11 bases. The CDR3 runs to 15 residues. The CDR3 loop is CASSPDSSSYNEQFF. In nucleotides, the CDR3 is TGCGCCAGCAGCCCTGACAGTAGCTCCTACAATGAGCAGTTCTTC.

The table lists this clone with many counts. The genes are TRBV28 and TRBJ2-4; 9 positions agree with TRBD1. The length of the CDR3 is 14 residues. Trimming at V came to 7 bases and at J to 6 bases, leaving 7 bases not matched to a gene. Germline assignment: CDR1 MDHEN and CDR2 SYDVKM. CDR3 DNA sequence: TGTGCCAGCACCCCTGGGGGACAGGGAAACATTCAGTACTTC. Protein: CASTPGGQGNIQYF.

V gene TRBV18 combines with J gene TRBJ2-7; TRBD2 agrees at 9 bases. The junction had 12 bases not matched to a gene; V was cut back by 3 bases and J by 3 bases. CDR1 is KGHSH and CDR2 is LQKENI in the germline V gene. The CDR3 extends over 17 amino acids. CDR3 sequence: CASSPPSVAGVGYEQYF. The CDR3 region has the DNA TGTGCCAGCTCACCCCCCTCGGTAGCGGGGGTTGGCTACGAGCAGTACTTC.